A selection of T cell receptor beta chains follows, all from one sample in a study of T cell responses to AZD1222 COVID-19 vaccine. TCRdb keeps only in-frame clones here, not all; method: immunoSEQ multiplex PCR. The data show 150,000 or so clones, approximately 90% seen once. The sample here was peripheral blood, taken on day 0 of AZD1222 vaccination. The source of these receptors is an adult in good health. CDR3s leave out the opening cysteine and the closing phenylalanine or tryptophan. Each record gives: J gene, V gene, CDR3 protein.

j_call: TRBJ2-1
v_call: TRBV7-6
cdr3_aa: ASSLALLAGATANEQF

j_call: TRBJ1-6
v_call: TRBV9
cdr3_aa: ASSVEPDNSPLH

j_call: TRBJ2-3
v_call: TRBV5-1
cdr3_aa: ASSTTLTGPVDTQY

j_call: TRBJ1-2
v_call: TRBV19
cdr3_aa: ASSSQGGFSVGYT

j_call: TRBJ1-5
v_call: TRBV19
cdr3_aa: ASSIGQSNQPQH

j_call: TRBJ2-1
v_call: TRBV16
cdr3_aa: ASSRPDAYNEQF

j_call: TRBJ1-6
v_call: TRBV5-6
cdr3_aa: ASSLDRDSPLH

j_call: TRBJ2-5
v_call: TRBV7-2
cdr3_aa: ASSLRRRLAGFQETQY

j_call: TRBJ1-5
v_call: TRBV12-3/TRBV12-4
cdr3_aa: ASSRSNQPQH

j_call: TRBJ1-6
v_call: TRBV27
cdr3_aa: ASSLSAFRAGGINSPLH

j_call: TRBJ1-5
v_call: TRBV2
cdr3_aa: ASSEGRAGNQPQH

j_call: TRBJ2-2
v_call: TRBV7-6
cdr3_aa: ASSPKVGTGELF

j_call: TRBJ2-7
v_call: TRBV28
cdr3_aa: ASSLKTSYEQY

j_call: TRBJ2-7
v_call: TRBV2
cdr3_aa: ASSEAQGAFYEQY

j_call: TRBJ2-2
v_call: TRBV29-1
cdr3_aa: SVEDHKNTGELF

j_call: TRBJ2-2
v_call: TRBV19
cdr3_aa: ASSIDLGYVYGELF

j_call: TRBJ2-7
v_call: TRBV5-4
cdr3_aa: ASSETGGGQY

j_call: TRBJ1-3
v_call: TRBV6-5
cdr3_aa: ASSYSVPGNTIY

j_call: TRBJ1-2
v_call: TRBV24-1
cdr3_aa: AAGADLDGYT

j_call: TRBJ1-1
v_call: TRBV24-1
cdr3_aa: ATRHNTEAF

j_call: TRBJ2-1
v_call: TRBV19
cdr3_aa: ASSIYGRGSYNEQF

j_call: TRBJ2-2
v_call: TRBV28
cdr3_aa: ASSSPGLAGVTGELF

j_call: TRBJ1-5
v_call: TRBV28
cdr3_aa: ASTPGGVQPQH

j_call: TRBJ2-1
v_call: TRBV5-8
cdr3_aa: ASSLGSGSYNEQF

j_call: TRBJ2-1
v_call: TRBV14
cdr3_aa: ASSQPRTSGSYEQF

j_call: TRBJ1-1
v_call: TRBV19
cdr3_aa: ASTSTGGGTEAF

j_call: TRBJ2-2
v_call: TRBV15
cdr3_aa: ATSRDWVAGEGGELF

j_call: TRBJ1-1
v_call: TRBV18
cdr3_aa: ASSPLGQNTEAF

j_call: TRBJ2-1
v_call: TRBV24-1
cdr3_aa: ATSDVRGGPGLWEQF

j_call: TRBJ1-3
v_call: TRBV4-3
cdr3_aa: ASSQDSGLSGNTIY

j_call: TRBJ1-1
v_call: TRBV5-1
cdr3_aa: ASSLGDIQNTEAF

j_call: TRBJ2-7
v_call: TRBV21-1
cdr3_aa: ASSPGEGQY

j_call: TRBJ2-2
v_call: TRBV10-3
cdr3_aa: AISESRGSGELF

j_call: TRBJ1-2
v_call: TRBV15
cdr3_aa: ATSRVIRGHGGYT

j_call: TRBJ2-3
v_call: TRBV5-1
cdr3_aa: ASSLEGASTDTQY

j_call: TRBJ1-5
v_call: TRBV4-3
cdr3_aa: ASSQYQGKNQPQH

j_call: TRBJ1-2
v_call: TRBV7-2
cdr3_aa: ASRRDGLRGYT

j_call: TRBJ1-2
v_call: TRBV5-6
cdr3_aa: ASSLVGGQGGRRVYGYT

j_call: TRBJ2-3
v_call: TRBV14
cdr3_aa: ASSPLAVSTDTQY

j_call: TRBJ2-1
v_call: TRBV29-1
cdr3_aa: SVNPGLAAYNEQF

j_call: TRBJ1-2
v_call: TRBV5-1
cdr3_aa: ASSQDSSYGYT

j_call: TRBJ2-7
v_call: TRBV6-5
cdr3_aa: ASSYGGDKIYEQY

j_call: TRBJ1-5
v_call: TRBV5-4
cdr3_aa: ASSLWGQPQH

j_call: TRBJ2-3
v_call: TRBV2
cdr3_aa: ANYRGSTDTQY

j_call: TRBJ2-3
v_call: TRBV29-1
cdr3_aa: SVRLSTDTQY

j_call: TRBJ1-1
v_call: TRBV6-6
cdr3_aa: ASSWTGVETEAF

j_call: TRBJ2-1
v_call: TRBV9
cdr3_aa: ASSPNTRDEQF

j_call: TRBJ2-1
v_call: TRBV11-3
cdr3_aa: ASSHRGRGTGHEQF

j_call: TRBJ2-2
v_call: TRBV6-2/TRBV6-3
cdr3_aa: ASSYSRQSSTGELF

j_call: TRBJ2-7
v_call: TRBV4-1
cdr3_aa: ASSQVTEAYEQY

j_call: TRBJ2-7
v_call: TRBV4-1
cdr3_aa: ASSQGWVYEQY

j_call: TRBJ1-5
v_call: TRBV28
cdr3_aa: ASSPSVGYQPQH

j_call: TRBJ1-1
v_call: TRBV9
cdr3_aa: ASSVDPGVQPNTEAF